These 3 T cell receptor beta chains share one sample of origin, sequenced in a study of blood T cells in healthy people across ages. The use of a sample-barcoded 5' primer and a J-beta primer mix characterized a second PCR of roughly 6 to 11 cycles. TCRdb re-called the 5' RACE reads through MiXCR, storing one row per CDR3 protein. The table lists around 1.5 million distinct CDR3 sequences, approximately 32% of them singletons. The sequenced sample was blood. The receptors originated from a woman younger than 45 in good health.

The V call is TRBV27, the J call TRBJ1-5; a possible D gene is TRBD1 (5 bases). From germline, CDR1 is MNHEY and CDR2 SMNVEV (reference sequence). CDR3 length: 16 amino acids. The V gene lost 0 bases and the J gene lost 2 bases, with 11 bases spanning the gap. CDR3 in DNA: TGTGCCAGCAGTTTATCGGGCAGGGTGGGCAATCAGCCCCAGCATTTT. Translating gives CASSLSGRVGNQPQHF.

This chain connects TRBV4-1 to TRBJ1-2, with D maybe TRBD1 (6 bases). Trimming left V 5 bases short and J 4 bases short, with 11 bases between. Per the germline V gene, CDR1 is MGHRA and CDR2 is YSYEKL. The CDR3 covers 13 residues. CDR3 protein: CASSAGDTYGYTF. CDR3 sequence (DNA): TGCGCCAGCAGCGCAGGGGACACCTATGGCTACACCTTC.

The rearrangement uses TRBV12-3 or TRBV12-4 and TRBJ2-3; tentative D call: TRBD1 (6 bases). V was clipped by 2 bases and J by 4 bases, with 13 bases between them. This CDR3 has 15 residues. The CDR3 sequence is CASSLKKGVSDTQYF. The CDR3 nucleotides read TGTGCCAGCAGTTTAAAGAAGGGGGTTTCAGATACGCAGTATTTT.